These T cell receptor beta chains were read from a single sample in a study of graft-versus-host responses after intestinal transplantation. These receptors' antigens are unknown. Sequencing was performed with immunoSEQ multiplex PCR; in TCRdb, only in-frame clones are kept and a portion is missing. The profile shows approximately 90,000 clones, about 93% of them singletons. The starting material was unstimulated CD8+ T cells sorted from spleen or lymph node cells, obtained before intestinal transplant. The receptors shown here come from a human donor who received an intestinal transplant. Each CDR3 is given with its conserved first and last residue. The order of the fields is J gene, V gene, CDR3 protein.

TRBJ2-7,TRBV10-1,CASSESDSPYEQYF
TRBJ2-1,TRBV9,CASSVDRTSVDEQFF
TRBJ2-5,TRBV6-5,CASGTLQETQYF
TRBJ2-7,TRBV10-3,CAISDPGTSVTYEQYF
TRBJ2-7,TRBV30,CAWGTGEGFDEQYF
TRBJ2-1,TRBV4-3,CASSQEGTGTMGQFF
TRBJ2-7,TRBV19,CASRQGFGSYEQYF
TRBJ2-7,TRBV6-5,CASSYPGTGSGEQYF
TRBJ2-7,TRBV9,CASSATGGHYEQYF
TRBJ1-6,TRBV7-9,CASSFGQAPESPLHF
TRBJ2-7,TRBV4-3,CASSLSGGGMSEQYF
TRBJ2-7,TRBV10-2,CASGTGGTLSSYEQYF
TRBJ1-3,TRBV29-1,CSGRVGIEDTIYF
TRBJ1-5,TRBV6-1,CASSRQVGANQPQHF
TRBJ1-2,TRBV15,CATSRDRGGDRDGYTF
TRBJ1-2,TRBV7-9,CASSLSDGYTF